The TCR beta chain described here comes from a study of blood T cell repertoires in COVID-19. Study details: COVID-19 samples collected from the United States, Italy and Spain covered acute and convalescent phases. From T cells, B-cell-depleted T cells, or PBMCs came the material, which was cDNA or gDNA.

The junction had 11 bases not matched to a gene; V was cut back by 5 bases and J by 6 bases. The CDR3 has 15 amino acids. The germline V gene encodes CDR1 PRHDT and CDR2 FYEKMQ (reference sequence). Original analysis: Cell counts per sample came from amplifying reference gene primers. Sequencing was performed with immunoSEQ multiplex PCR; in TCRdb, only in-frame clones are kept and a portion is missing. For V, J and clone size, that table is used; D and trimming come from the DNA. The sample yields about 260,000 clones, 86% seen once. This clone was detected only once. The sequence was collected from a man between 40 and 49 years old who had recovered from COVID-19. The chain joins TRBV13 to TRBJ2-7; 9 positions agree with TRBD1. Material for sequencing was peripheral blood. The CDR3 is CASSGAGQGIGEQYF. The CDR3 bases are TGTGCCAGCAGCGGGGCGGGACAGGGTATCGGCGAGCAGTACTTC.